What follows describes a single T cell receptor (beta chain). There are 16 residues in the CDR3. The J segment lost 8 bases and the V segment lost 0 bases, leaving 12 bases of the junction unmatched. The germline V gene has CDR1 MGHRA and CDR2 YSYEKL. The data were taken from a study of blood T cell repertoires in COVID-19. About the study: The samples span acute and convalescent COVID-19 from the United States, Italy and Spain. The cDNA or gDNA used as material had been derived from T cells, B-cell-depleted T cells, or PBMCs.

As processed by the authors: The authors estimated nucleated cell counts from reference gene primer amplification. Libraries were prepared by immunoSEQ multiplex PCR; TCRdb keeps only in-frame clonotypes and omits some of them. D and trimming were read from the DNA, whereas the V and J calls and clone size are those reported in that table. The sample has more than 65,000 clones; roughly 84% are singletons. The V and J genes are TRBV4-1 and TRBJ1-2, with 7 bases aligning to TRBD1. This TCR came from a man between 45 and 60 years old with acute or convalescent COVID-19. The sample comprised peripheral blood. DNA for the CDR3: TGCGCCAGCAGCCAAGAAATGAGAAACAGGGGAAGCGGCTACACCTTC. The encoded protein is CASSQEMRNRGSGYTF.